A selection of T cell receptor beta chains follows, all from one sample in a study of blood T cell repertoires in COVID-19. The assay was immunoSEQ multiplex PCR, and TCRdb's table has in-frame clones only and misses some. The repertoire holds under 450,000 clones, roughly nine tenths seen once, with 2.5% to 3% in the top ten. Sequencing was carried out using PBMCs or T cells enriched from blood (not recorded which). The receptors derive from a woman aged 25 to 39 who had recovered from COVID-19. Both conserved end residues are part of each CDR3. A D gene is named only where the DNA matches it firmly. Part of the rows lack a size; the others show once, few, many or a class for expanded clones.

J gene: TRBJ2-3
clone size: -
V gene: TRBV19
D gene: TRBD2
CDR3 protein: CASSTTSASTDTQYF
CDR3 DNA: TGTGCCAGTAGTACGACTAGCGCCAGCACAGATACGCAGTATTTT

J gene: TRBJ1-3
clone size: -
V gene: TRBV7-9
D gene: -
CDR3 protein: CASSLALSGNTIYF
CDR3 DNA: TGTGCCAGCAGCTTAGCGCTATCCGGAAACACCATATATTTT

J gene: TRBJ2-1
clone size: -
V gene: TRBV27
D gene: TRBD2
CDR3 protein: CASSLIAGGSYNEQFF
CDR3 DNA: TGTGCCAGCAGTTTAATAGCGGGGGGCTCCTACAATGAGCAGTTCTTC

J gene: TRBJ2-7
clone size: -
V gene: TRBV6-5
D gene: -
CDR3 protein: CAGSTSSYEQYF
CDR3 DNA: TGTGCCGGGTCGACTAGCTCCTACGAGCAGTACTTC

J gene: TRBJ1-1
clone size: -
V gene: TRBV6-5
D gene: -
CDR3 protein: CASSYERGLRNTEAFF
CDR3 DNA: TGTGCCAGCAGTTACGAGCGAGGGCTAAGGAACACTGAAGCTTTCTTT

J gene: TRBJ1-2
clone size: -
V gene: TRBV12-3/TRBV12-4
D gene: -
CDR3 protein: CASSEGTPGYTF
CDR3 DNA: TGTGCCAGCAGTGAGGGAACCCCTGGCTACACCTTC

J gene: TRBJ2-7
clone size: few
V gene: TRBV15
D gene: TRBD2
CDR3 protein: CATSRGTSGSYEQYF
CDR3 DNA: TGTGCCACCAGCAGAGGGACTAGCGGATCCTACGAGCAGTACTTC

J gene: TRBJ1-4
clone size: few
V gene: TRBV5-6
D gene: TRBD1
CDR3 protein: CASSLVQGTNEKLFF
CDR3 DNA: TGTGCCAGCAGCTTGGTACAGGGGACTAATGAAAAACTGTTTTTT

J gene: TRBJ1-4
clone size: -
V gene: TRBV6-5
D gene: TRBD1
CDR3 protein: CASTWDRGIEKLFF
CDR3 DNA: TGTGCCAGCACCTGGGACAGGGGAATTGAAAAACTGTTTTTT

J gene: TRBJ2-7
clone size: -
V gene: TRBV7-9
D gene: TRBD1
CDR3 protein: CASSLPTLRGRVYEQYF
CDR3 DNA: TGTGCCAGCAGCTTACCGACTCTCAGGGGGCGCGTCTACGAGCAGTACTTC

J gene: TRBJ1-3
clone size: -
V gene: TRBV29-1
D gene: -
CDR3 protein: CSVYTGQYGNTIYF
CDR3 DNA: TGCAGCGTGTACACCGGACAGTATGGAAACACCATATATTTT

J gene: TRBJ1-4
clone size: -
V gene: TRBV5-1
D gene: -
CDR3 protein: CASSQTGANEKLFF
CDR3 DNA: TGCGCCAGCAGCCAGACAGGCGCTAATGAAAAACTGTTTTTT

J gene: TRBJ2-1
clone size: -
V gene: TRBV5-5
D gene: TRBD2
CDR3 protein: CASSPGLPDYNEQFF
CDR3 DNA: TGTGCCAGCAGCCCGGGACTACCGGACTACAATGAGCAGTTCTTC

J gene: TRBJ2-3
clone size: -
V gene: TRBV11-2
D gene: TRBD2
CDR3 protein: CASSLLTSGGAGSTDTQYF
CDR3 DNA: TGTGCCAGCAGCTTATTGACTAGCGGGGGGGCTGGGAGCACAGATACGCAGTATTTT

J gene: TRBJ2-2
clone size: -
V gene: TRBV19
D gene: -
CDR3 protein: CASSRSSGTSTGELFF
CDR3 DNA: TGTGCCAGTAGCCGATCCTCCGGGACAAGTACCGGGGAGCTGTTTTTT

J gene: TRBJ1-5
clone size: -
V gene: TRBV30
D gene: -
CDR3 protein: CAWGLNQPQHF
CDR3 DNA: TGTGCCTGGGGACTCAATCAGCCCCAGCATTTT

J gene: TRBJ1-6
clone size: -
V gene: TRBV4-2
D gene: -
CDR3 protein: CASSQDRPGSVNSPLHF
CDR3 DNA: TGTGCCAGCAGCCAAGATCGTCCGGGTTCTGTGAATTCACCCCTCCACTTT

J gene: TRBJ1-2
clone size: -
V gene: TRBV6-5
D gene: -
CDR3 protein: CASSYSQGPGDGYTF
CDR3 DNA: TGTGCCAGCAGTTACTCACAGGGCCCTGGAGATGGCTACACCTTC

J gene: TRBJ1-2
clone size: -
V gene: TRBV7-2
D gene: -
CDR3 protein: CASTEGTYANYGYTF
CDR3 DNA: TGTGCCAGCACCGAGGGAACGTATGCTAACTATGGCTACACCTTC

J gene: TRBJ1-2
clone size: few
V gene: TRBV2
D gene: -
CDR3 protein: CASSATSYGYTF
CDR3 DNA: TGTGCCAGCAGTGCAACATCGTATGGCTACACCTTC

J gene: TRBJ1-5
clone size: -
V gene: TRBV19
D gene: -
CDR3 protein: CASSIFVKETGHQPQHF
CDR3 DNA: TGTGCCAGTAGTATTTTTGTTAAGGAGACAGGCCATCAGCCCCAGCATTTT

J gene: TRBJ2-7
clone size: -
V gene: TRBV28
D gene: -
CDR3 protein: CASSLGADYEQYF
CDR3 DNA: TGTGCCAGCTCGTTAGGGGCGGACTACGAGCAGTACTTC

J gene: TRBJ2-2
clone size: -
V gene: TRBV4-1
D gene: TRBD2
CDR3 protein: CASSQQGRGGTSRGTGELFF
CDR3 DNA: TGCGCCAGCAGCCAGCAAGGCCGCGGGGGGACCTCGAGGGGCACCGGGGAGCTGTTTTTT

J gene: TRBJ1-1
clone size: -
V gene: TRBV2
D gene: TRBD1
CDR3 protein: CASSVSWTGNFNTEAFF
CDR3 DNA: TGTGCCAGCAGCGTCTCTTGGACAGGGAATTTTAACACTGAAGCTTTCTTT

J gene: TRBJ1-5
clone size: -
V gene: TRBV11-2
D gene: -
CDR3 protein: CAGSLGVTNQPQHF
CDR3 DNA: TGTGCCGGCAGCTTAGGCGTAACCAATCAGCCCCAGCATTTT

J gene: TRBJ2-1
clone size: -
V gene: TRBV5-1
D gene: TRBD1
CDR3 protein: CASRDSGQVAEQFF
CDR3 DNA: TGCGCCAGCCGAGATTCGGGACAGGTCGCGGAGCAGTTCTTC

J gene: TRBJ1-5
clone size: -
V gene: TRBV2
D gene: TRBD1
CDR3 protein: CASSEGQSQPQHF
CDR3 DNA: TGTGCCAGCAGTGAGGGACAGAGCCAGCCCCAGCATTTT

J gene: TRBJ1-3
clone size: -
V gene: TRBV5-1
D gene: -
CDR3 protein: CASSFAGDSGNTIYF
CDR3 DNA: TGCGCCAGCAGCTTTGCGGGGGACTCTGGAAACACCATATATTTT

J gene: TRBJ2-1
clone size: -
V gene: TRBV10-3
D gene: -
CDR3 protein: CAISESLGEQFF
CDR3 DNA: TGTGCCATCAGTGAGTCGCTCGGTGAGCAGTTCTTC

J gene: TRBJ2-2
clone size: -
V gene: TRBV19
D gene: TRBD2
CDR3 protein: CASRLGGAGELFF
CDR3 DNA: TGTGCCAGTAGGTTGGGAGGGGCCGGGGAGCTGTTTTTT

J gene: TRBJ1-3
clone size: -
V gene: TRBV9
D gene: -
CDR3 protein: CASSALGTFSSGNTIYF
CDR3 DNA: TGTGCCAGCAGCGCCCTCGGGACATTTAGCTCTGGAAACACCATATATTTT

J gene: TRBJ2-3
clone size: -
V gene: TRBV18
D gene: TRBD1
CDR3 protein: CASSIRQGQTDTQYF
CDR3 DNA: TGTGCCAGCTCAATCCGACAGGGGCAGACAGATACGCAGTATTTT

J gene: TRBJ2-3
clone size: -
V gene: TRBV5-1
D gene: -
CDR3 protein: CASTPRSSTVADTQYF
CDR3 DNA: TGCGCCAGCACTCCTAGGTCGTCTACGGTTGCAGATACGCAGTATTTT

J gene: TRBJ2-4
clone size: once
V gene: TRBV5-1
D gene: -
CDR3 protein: CASSSARGAKNIQYF
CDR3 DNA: TGCGCCAGCAGCTCGGCCAGAGGAGCCAAAAACATTCAGTACTTC

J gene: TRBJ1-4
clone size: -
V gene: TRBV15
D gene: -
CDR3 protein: CATSTVAGSGEKLFF
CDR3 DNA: TGTGCCACCAGCACCGTGGCAGGTTCTGGCGAAAAACTGTTTTTT

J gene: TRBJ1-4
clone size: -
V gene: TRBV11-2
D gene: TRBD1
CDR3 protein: CASSLGQGWTNEKLFF
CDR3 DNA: TGTGCCAGCAGCCTAGGACAGGGGTGGACTAATGAAAAACTGTTTTTT

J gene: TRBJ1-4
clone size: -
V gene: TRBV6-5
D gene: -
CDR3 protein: CASSYSPGFEKLFF
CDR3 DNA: TGTGCCAGCAGTTACTCGCCGGGTTTTGAAAAACTGTTTTTT

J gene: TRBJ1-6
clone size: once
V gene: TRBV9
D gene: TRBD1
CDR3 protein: CASSVTGAGNSPLHF
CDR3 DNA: TGTGCCAGCAGCGTCACAGGGGCAGGGAATTCACCCCTCCACTTT

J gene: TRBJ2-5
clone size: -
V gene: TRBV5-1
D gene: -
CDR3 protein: CASSSLTSAQETQYF
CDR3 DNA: TGCGCCAGCAGCTCCCTGACCAGCGCCCAAGAGACCCAGTACTTC

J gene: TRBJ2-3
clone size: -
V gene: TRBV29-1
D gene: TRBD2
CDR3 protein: CSVGLAGGDTQYF
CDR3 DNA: TGCAGCGTTGGACTAGCGGGAGGGGATACGCAGTATTTT

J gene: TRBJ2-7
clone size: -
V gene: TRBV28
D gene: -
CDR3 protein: CATARGGAIYEQYF
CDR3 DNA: TGTGCCACTGCACGTGGCGGGGCTATCTACGAGCAGTACTTC

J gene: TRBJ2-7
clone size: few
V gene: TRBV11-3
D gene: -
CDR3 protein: CASSFETDPRYEQYF
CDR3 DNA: TGTGCCAGCAGCTTCGAGACAGACCCAAGATACGAGCAGTACTTC

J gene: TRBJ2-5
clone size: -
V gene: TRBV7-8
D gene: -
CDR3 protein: CASRKTGAQETQYF
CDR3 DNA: TGTGCCAGCAGAAAAACAGGAGCTCAAGAGACCCAGTACTTC

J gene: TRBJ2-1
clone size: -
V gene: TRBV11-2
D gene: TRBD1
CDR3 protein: CASSPDRGQYNEQFF
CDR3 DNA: TGTGCCAGCAGCCCCGACAGGGGGCAGTATAATGAGCAGTTCTTC

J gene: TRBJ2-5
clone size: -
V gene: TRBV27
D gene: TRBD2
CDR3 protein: CASSSSGRETQYF
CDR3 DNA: TGTGCCAGCAGTTCCAGCGGGAGGGAGACCCAGTACTTC

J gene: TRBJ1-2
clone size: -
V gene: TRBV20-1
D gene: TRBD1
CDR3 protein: CSASQQGATKSYTF
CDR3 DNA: TGCAGTGCTAGTCAGCAGGGGGCGACTAAGTCCTACACCTTC

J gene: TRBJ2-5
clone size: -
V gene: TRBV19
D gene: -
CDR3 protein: CASSVVTGIGETQYF
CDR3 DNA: TGTGCCAGTAGTGTTGTAACAGGGATCGGGGAGACCCAGTACTTC

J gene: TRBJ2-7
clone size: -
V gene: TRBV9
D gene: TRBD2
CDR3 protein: CASSATSGRHYEQYF
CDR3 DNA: TGTGCCAGCAGCGCCACTAGCGGGAGACATTACGAGCAGTACTTC

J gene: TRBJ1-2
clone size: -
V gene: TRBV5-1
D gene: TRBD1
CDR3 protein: CASSFGTGVASGYTF
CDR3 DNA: TGCGCCAGCAGCTTTGGGACAGGGGTGGCCTCTGGCTACACCTTC

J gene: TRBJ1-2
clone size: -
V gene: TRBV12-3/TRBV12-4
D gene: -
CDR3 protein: CASRSLGGYGYTF
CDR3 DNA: TGTGCCAGCAGATCCCTCGGGGGATATGGCTACACCTTC

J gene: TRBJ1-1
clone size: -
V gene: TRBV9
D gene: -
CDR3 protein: CASSARANTEAFF
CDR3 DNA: TGTGCCAGCAGCGCTAGAGCGAACACTGAAGCTTTCTTT

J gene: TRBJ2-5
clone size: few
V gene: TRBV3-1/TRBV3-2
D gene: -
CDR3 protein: CASSQSQQETQYF
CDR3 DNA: TGTGCCAGCAGCCAGTCCCAGCAAGAGACCCAGTACTTC

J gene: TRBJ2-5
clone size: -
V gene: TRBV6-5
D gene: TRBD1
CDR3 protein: CASNNHRGTKETQYF
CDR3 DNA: TGTGCCAGCAATAACCACAGGGGGACGAAAGAGACCCAGTACTTC

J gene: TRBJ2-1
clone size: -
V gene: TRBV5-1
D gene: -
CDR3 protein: CASSLDAGNSYNEQFF
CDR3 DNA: TGCGCCAGCAGCTTGGATGCGGGGAACTCCTACAATGAGCAGTTCTTC

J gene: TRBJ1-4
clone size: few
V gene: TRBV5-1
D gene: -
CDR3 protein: CASSLGFREKLFF
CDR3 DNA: TGCGCCAGCAGCTTGGGGTTCAGGGAAAAACTGTTTTTT

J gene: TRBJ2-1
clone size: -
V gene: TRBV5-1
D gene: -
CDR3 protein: CASSLDPSARGNEQFF
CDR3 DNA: TGCGCCAGCAGCTTGGATCCTAGCGCGAGGGGCAATGAGCAGTTCTTC

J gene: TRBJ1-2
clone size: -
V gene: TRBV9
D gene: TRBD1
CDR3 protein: CAKRKGQGHDYGYTF
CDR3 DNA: TGTGCCAAGAGAAAGGGACAGGGGCATGACTATGGCTACACCTTC

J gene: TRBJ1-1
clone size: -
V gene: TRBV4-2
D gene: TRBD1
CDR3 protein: CASSQDGQGASFF
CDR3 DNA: TGTGCCAGCAGCCAAGACGGGCAGGGGGCGTCTTTCTTT

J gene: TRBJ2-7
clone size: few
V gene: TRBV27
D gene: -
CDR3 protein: CASSDSSYEQYF
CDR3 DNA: TGTGCCAGTTCGGACAGCTCCTACGAGCAGTACTTC

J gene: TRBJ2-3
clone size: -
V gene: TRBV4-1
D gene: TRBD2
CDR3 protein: CASSQARAGAGTDTQYF
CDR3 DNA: TGCGCCAGCAGCCAAGCCCGGGCGGGAGCGGGCACAGATACGCAGTATTTT